The subject of this entry is one T cell receptor (beta chain). The antigen remains unidentified. The data originate from a study of shared clonotypes between healthy human individuals. Across the study: Every donor yielded three CD4 naive, three CD4 memory, two CD8 naive and one CD8 memory plate. Whole-study results and caveats: The naive CD4 repertoires of a few donors were compared, and approximately 5.3% of clonotypes were shared.

This CDR3 has 11 residues. The V end was cut by 6 bases, the J end by 6 bases, with 9 bases between. Per germline, CDR1 MDHEN and CDR2 SYDVKM. Generated by immunoSEQ multiplex PCR, the TCRdb table keeps only in-frame clones and is missing some. The sample comprises 2 million to 2.5 million clones, 80% to 95% of which are singletons, and around 0.4% rests with the top ten. This receptor was obtained from a man between 18 and 35 years old in good health. Some clones in this sample may be carry-over from other donors' samples. V is TRBV28 and J is TRBJ2-7; D not certain. Source material: naive CD4+ T cells from PBMCs. Documented subset: CD45RA+ positively selected. CDR3 bases: TGTGCCAGCAGGGACCAGTTCGAGCAGTACTTC. Its protein is CASRDQFEQYF.